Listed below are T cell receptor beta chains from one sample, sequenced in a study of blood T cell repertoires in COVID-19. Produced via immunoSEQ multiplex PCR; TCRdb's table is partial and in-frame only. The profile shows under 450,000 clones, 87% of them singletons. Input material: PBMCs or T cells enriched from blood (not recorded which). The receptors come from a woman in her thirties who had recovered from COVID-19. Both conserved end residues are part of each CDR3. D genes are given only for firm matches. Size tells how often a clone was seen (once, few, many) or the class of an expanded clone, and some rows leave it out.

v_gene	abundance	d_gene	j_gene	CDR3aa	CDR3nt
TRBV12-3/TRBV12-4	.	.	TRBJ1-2	CASSSLPYGYTF	TGTGCCAGCAGTTCCCTCCCCTATGGCTACACCTTC
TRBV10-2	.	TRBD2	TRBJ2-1	CASSIAGEGHNEQFF	TGCGCCAGCAGTATAGCGGGAGAGGGGCACAATGAGCAGTTCTTC
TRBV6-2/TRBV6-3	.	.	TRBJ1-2	CASTPFQGASGYTF	TGTGCCAGCACCCCTTTCCAAGGGGCGAGTGGCTACACCTTC
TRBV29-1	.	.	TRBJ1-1	CSVGRAGLHTEAFF	TGCAGCGTTGGAAGAGCGGGGCTTCACACTGAAGCTTTCTTT
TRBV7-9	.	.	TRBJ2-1	CASSQTVNEQFF	TGTGCCAGCAGCCAGACAGTGAATGAGCAGTTCTTC
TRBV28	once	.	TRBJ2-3	CATQGGADTQYF	TGTGCCACACAGGGGGGGGCAGATACGCAGTATTTT
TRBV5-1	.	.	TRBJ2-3	CASGPRDFINTQYF	TGCGCCAGCGGTCCGAGGGATTTTATAAATACGCAGTATTTT
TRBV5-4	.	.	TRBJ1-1	CASSLSTGPWDTEAFF	TGTGCCAGCAGCTTGTCCACAGGGCCCTGGGACACTGAAGCTTTCTTT
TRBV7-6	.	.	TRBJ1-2	CASSPGLGGGYTF	TGTGCCAGCAGTCCCGGACTAGGCGGTGGCTACACCTTC
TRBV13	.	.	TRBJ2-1	CASSLFESSYNEQFF	TGTGCCAGCAGCTTATTTGAGAGCTCCTACAATGAGCAGTTCTTC
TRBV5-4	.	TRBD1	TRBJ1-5	CASASRDRDGQPQHF	TGTGCCAGCGCGAGCCGGGACAGGGATGGGCAGCCCCAGCATTTT
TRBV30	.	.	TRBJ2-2	CAWSADSLGTGELFF	TGTGCCTGGAGTGCAGACTCGCTGGGCACCGGGGAGCTGTTTTTT
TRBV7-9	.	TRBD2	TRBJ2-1	CASSLETSGVEFF	TGTGCCAGCAGCTTGGAGACTAGCGGGGTCGAATTCTTC
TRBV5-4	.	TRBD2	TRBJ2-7	CASSPAVIAGVHEQYF	TGTGCCAGCAGCCCCGCTGTGATAGCGGGAGTTCACGAGCAGTACTTC
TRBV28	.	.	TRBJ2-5	CASSSPGRETQYF	TGTGCCAGCAGTTCGCCAGGGAGGGAGACCCAGTACTTC
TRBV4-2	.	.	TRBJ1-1	CASSQDQGFGGAFF	TGTGCCAGCAGCCAAGATCAGGGGTTTGGGGGAGCTTTCTTT
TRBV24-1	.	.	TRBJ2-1	CATSDLGGGRPEQFF	TGTGCCACCAGTGATCTAGGGGGCGGGAGGCCTGAGCAGTTCTTC
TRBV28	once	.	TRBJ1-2	CASSLRGSGYTF	TGTGCCAGCAGCCTACGGGGTTCTGGCTACACCTTC
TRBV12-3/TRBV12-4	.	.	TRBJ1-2	CASSPDTLSGYTF	TGTGCCAGCAGTCCCGACACATTGAGTGGCTACACCTTC
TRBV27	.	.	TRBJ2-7	CASSLLPGVPSYEQYF	TGTGCCAGCAGTTTATTGCCGGGGGTACCCTCCTACGAGCAGTACTTC
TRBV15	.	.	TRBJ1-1	CATSSVRGAFF	TGTGCCACCAGCAGTGTCCGGGGAGCTTTCTTT
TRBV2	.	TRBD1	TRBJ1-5	CASSADRGRGQPQHF	TGTGCCAGCAGTGCGGACAGGGGTAGGGGTCAGCCCCAGCATTTT
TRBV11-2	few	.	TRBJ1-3	CASSLGESGNTIYF	TGTGCCAGCAGCTTAGGGGAGTCGGGAAACACCATATATTTT
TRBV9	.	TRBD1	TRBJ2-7	CASSGSGTGRGEQYF	TGTGCCAGCAGCGGATCCGGGACAGGGAGGGGCGAGCAGTACTTC
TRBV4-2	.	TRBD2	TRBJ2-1	CASSQGLAGGTEQFF	TGTGCCAGCAGCCAAGGACTAGCGGGAGGGACTGAGCAGTTCTTC
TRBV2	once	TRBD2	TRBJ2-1	CASSKSGRDNEQFF	TGTGCCAGCAGTAAAAGCGGGAGGGACAATGAGCAGTTCTTC
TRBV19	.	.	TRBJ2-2	CATNTMNTGELFF	TGTGCCACCAATACTATGAACACCGGGGAGCTGTTTTTT
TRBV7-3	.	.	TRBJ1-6	CASSSGFEYSPLHF	TGTGCCAGCAGTTCAGGGTTTGAGTATTCACCCCTCCACTTT
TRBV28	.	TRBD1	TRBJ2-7	CASTTGAPYEQYF	TGTGCCAGCACTACAGGGGCTCCCTACGAGCAGTACTTC
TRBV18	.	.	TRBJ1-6	CASSPAGADSPLHF	TGTGCCAGCTCACCAGCAGGGGCGGATTCACCCCTCCACTTT
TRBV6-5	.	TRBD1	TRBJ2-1	CASRGQGSVDEQFF	TGTGCCAGCAGGGGACAGGGATCGGTCGATGAGCAGTTCTTC
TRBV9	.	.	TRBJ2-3	CASSPDPDTQYF	TGTGCCAGCAGCCCAGATCCAGATACGCAGTATTTT
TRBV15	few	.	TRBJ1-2	CATSRDLDSFYGYTF	TGTGCCACCAGCAGAGATCTGGACAGCTTCTATGGCTACACCTTC
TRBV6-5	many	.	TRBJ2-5	CASSYERGATQYF	TGTGCCAGCAGTTACGAACGGGGGGCGACCCAGTACTTC
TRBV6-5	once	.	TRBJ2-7	CASAIQIPYEQYF	TGTGCCAGCGCCATACAGATCCCCTACGAGCAGTACTTC
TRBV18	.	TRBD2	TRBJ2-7	CASAEGTSGMGEQYF	TGTGCCAGCGCAGAGGGGACTAGCGGGATGGGCGAGCAGTACTTC
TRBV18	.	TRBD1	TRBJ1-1	CASSPGQLSMNTEAFF	TGTGCCAGCTCACCGGGACAGCTAAGCATGAACACTGAAGCTTTCTTT
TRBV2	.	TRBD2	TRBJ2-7	CASNPTSGGSRSSYEQYF	TGTGCCAGCAACCCGACTAGCGGGGGTTCCAGGAGCTCCTACGAGCAGTACTTC
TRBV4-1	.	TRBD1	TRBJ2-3	CASSLGQGSSTDTQYF	TGCGCCAGCAGCCTGGGACAGGGTTCTAGCACAGATACGCAGTATTTT
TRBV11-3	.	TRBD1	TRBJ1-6	CASSSRGRQSPLHF	TGTGCCAGCAGCTCCAGGGGGCGTCAGTCACCCCTCCACTTT
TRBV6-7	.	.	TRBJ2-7	CASSYLSCRPYEQYF	TGTGCCAGCAGTTACCTTAGCTGTCGACCCTACGAGCAGTACTTC
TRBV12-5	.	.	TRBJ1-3	CASGFQLRRQENTIYF	TGTGCTAGTGGTTTCCAGCTAAGAAGACAGGAAAACACCATATATTTT
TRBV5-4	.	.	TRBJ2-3	CASSITDTQYF	TGTGCCAGCAGTATCACAGATACGCAGTATTTT
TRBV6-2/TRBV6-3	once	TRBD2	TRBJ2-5	CASSLRPGLGGGETQYF	TGTGCCAGCAGCCTTAGACCGGGACTAGGAGGCGGGGAGACCCAGTACTTC
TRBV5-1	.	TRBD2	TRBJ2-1	CASSLGLAGGLTYNEQFF	TGCGCCAGCAGCTTGGGGCTAGCGGGGGGCCTCACTTACAATGAGCAGTTCTTC
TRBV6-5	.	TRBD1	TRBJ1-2	CASTGTGNGYGYTF	TGTGCCAGCACCGGGACAGGGAATGGCTATGGCTACACCTTC
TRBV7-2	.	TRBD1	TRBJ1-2	CASSLTGPNYGYTF	TGTGCCAGCAGCTTGACAGGGCCAAACTATGGCTACACCTTC